This T cell receptor (beta chain) was identified during a study of T cell responses to AZD1222 COVID-19 vaccine. Study results and caveats: When two AZD1222 doses had been given, Spike-specific TCR breadth and depth rose. The CD4 TCRs associated with vaccination extended across spike and predominated at 160-218 and 743-854.

As regards this clone: Antigen specificity is unknown.

CDR1 and CDR2 from the germline V gene are SGDLS and YYNGEE. With V trimmed by 3 bases and J by 1 base, 2 bases remained unmatched. This CDR3 is 15 amino acids long. Profiled with immunoSEQ multiplex PCR; TCRdb holds only in-frame clones, not every one. Of 150,000 to 250,000 clones listed, approximately 91% are singletons. The chain has TRBV9 and TRBJ2-3, with TRBD2 matching over 10 bases. This receptor was identified in an adult who received the AZD1222 COVID-19 vaccine. The source material was peripheral blood, sampled 28 days after the second AZD1222 dose. DNA for the CDR3: TGTGCCAGCAGCGCTAGCGGGAGTGGCACAGATACGCAGTATTTT. Translating gives CASSASGSGTDTQYF.